Listed here are 11 T cell receptor beta chains from one sample, sequenced in a study of regulatory T cells in long-lasting Graves disease. Time point of the sample: newly diagnosed GD, antithyroid drugs for less than 3 months. After RNA was extracted from PBMCs, the TCR library was made from it. The authors built TCR beta libraries using iRepertoire HTBI primers and Arm-PCR of CDR3 regions. TCRdb processed the multiplex PCR reads anew with MiXCR; each CDR3 protein has one entry. The sample carries some 560,000 distinct CDR3 sequences, more than 15% recorded once. This sample was also put to use in a study of T cells in Graves' hyperthyroidism and ophthalmopathy.

Here the sequenced sample was peripheral blood mononuclear cells (PBMCs), taken at new diagnosis, from a patient treated with antithyroid drugs. These receptors were obtained from a woman aged 35-60 years with Graves disease.

At least ten counts were recorded for this clonotype. V and J are TRBV12-3 or TRBV12-4 and TRBJ1-1; no clear D. The V and J ends lost 8 bases and 4 bases respectively, with 14 bases between them. The CDR3 extends over 13 amino acids. The CDR3 coding sequence is TGTGCCAGCCGTGAGTACCCGGGCACTGAAGCTTTCTTT. Translation: CASREYPGTEAFF.

This clonotype was recorded many times. The rearrangement uses TRBV20-1 and TRBJ2-7; D might be TRBD2 (5 bases). V lost 5 bases and J lost 6, with 23 bases in between. Germline V gene lookup returns CDR1 DFQATT and CDR2 SNEGSKA (reference sequence). CDR3 length: 15 amino acids. The DNA for the CDR3 is TGCAGTGCTCCACCTAGAGGGCAGTTTGGTAGCGAGCAGTACTTC. It is translated as CSAPPRGQFGSEQYF.

This clonotype was recorded at least ten times. This chain connects TRBV20-1 to TRBJ2-1, with 9 bases matching TRBD1. V trimming: 4 bases; J trimming: 8 bases; junction bases outside the gene matches: 12. The CDR3 is 15 amino acids. In germline, CDR1 is DFQATT, CDR2 SNEGSKA (reference sequence). The CDR3 bases are TGCAGTGCTAAGAGGTGGGACAGGGTTATCGATGAGCAGTTCTTC. It is translated as CSAKRWDRVIDEQFF.

This chain links TRBV7-8 with TRBJ2-7; D ambiguous. With 5 bases removed from V and 4 bases from J, the gap between germline ends came to 12 bases. Germline V CDR1 and CDR2: SGHVS, FQNEAQ. This CDR3 region has 13 residues. The CDR3 DNA is TGTGCCAGCAGCCCAAATAACAGATACGAGCAGTACTTC. This gives the protein CASSPNNRYEQYF.

V usage is TRBV27 and J usage is TRBJ2-7; TRBD1 matches at 7 bases. V lost 7 bases and J lost 4; bases outside the gene matches: 19. The CDR3 is made up of 17 amino acids. Germline values: CDR1 MNHEY, CDR2 SMNVEV (reference sequence). Here the CDR3 DNA reads TGTGCCAGCACCTCCCTTCTACCCGAGACAGGGCGGTACGAGCAGTACTTC. It specifies CASTSLLPETGRYEQYF.

This clonotype was counted ten times or more. The chain links TRBV10-3 to TRBJ2-6; tentatively, D is TRBD2 (7 bases). Trimming shortened V by 8 bases and J by 4 bases, and 9 bases separated the two germline ends. Germline CDR1 and CDR2: ENHRY and SYGVKD. CDR3 size: 13 residues. The CDR3 sequence: CAIAGAGANVLTF. As DNA, the CDR3 is TGTGCCATCGCGGGGGCGGGGGCCAACGTCCTGACTTTC.

Many counts were recorded for this clonotype. V and J are TRBV18 and TRBJ1-1, with D unresolved. V was trimmed by 2 bases and J by 1 base, leaving 8 bases between them. Germline V lookup: CDR1 KGHSH, CDR2 LQKENI. The CDR3 covers 14 residues. CDR3: CASSPGRANTEAFF. As DNA, the CDR3 is TGTGCCAGCTCACCAGGAAGGGCGAACACTGAAGCTTTCTTT.

The chain employs TRBV28 and TRBJ2-1, with no clear D. This CDR3 comprises 12 residues. V lost 4 bases to trimming and J lost 7 bases, with 8 bases between them. Germline V gene sequence: CDR1 MDHEN, CDR2 SYDVKM. CDR3 amino acids: CASSSRVNEQFF. In nucleotides, the CDR3 is TGTGCCAGCAGTTCCCGAGTTAATGAGCAGTTCTTC.

This clonotype was counted ten times or more. The CDR3 nucleotides read TGTGCCAGCAGTGGTTTAGGGGGAAATAGCAATCAGCCCCAGCATTTT. It specifies CASSGLGGNSNQPQHF. This chain uses TRBV12-3 or TRBV12-4 with TRBJ1-5; D is possibly TRBD1 (6 bases). Trimming cost V 5 bases and J 0 bases, with 14 bases left between them. The CDR3 spans 16 residues.

In this sample, this clonotype turned up many times. This rearrangement joins TRBV3-1 to TRBJ1-2; 9 bases line up with TRBD1. Germline trimming cut 1 base from V and 7 bases from J; bases unmatched to any gene: 1. Germline V lookup: CDR1 LGHDT, CDR2 YNNKEL (reference sequence). CDR3 length equals 13 residues. CDR3: CASSQGTGAGYTF. DNA of the CDR3: TGTGCCAGCAGCCAAGGGACAGGGGCTGGCTACACCTTC.

This clonotype has at least ten counts. The chain is built from TRBV2 and TRBJ2-5; 10 nucleotides agree with TRBD2. CDR3 length: 15 amino acids. Germline CDR1 SNHLY, CDR2 FYNNEI. V dropped 4 bases and J dropped 2; count of bases not matched to a gene: 4. Written as DNA, the CDR3 is TGTGCCAGCAGTGGGCTAGCGGGGGAGCAAGAGACCCAGTACTTC. Translation: CASSGLAGEQETQYF.